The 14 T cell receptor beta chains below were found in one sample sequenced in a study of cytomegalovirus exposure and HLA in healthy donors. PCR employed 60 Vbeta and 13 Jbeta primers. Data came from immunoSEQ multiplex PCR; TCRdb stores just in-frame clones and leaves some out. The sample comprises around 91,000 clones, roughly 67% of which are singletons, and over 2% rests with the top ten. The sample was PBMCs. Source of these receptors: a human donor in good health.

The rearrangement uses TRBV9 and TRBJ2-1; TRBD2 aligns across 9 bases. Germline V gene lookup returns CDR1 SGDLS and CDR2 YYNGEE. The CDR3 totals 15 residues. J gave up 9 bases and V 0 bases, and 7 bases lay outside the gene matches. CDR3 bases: TGTGCCAGCAGCGTAGGCGGGGGGGCGACGGTTGAGCAGTTCTTC. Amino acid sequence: CASSVGGGATVEQFF. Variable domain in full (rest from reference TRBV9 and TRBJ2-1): DSGVTQTPKHLITATGQRVTLRCSPRSGDLSVYWYQQSLDQGLQFLIQYYNGEERAKGNILERFSAQQFPDLHSELNLSSLELGDSALYFCASSVGGGATVEQFFGPGTRLTVL.

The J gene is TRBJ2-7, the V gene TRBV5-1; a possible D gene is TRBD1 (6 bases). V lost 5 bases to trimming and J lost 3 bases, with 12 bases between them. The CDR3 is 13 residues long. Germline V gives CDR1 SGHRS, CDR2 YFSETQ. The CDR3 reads CASRFQGSYEQYF. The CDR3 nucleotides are TGCGCCAGCAGATTCCAGGGGAGCTACGAGCAGTACTTC.

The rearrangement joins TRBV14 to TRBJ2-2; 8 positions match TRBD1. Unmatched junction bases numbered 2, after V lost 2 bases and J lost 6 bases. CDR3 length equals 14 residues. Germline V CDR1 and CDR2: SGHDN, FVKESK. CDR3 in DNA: TGTGCCAGCAGCCAAAAACAGGGGGCCGGGGAGCTGTTTTTT. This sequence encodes CASSQKQGAGELFF.

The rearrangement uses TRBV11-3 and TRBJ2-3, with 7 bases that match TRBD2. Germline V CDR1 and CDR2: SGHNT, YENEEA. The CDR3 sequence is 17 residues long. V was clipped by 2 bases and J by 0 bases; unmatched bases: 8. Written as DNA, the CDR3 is TGTGCCAGCAGCTTAAGTCTGGCTAGCGGTAGCACAGATACGCAGTATTTT. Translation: CASSLSLASGSTDTQYF. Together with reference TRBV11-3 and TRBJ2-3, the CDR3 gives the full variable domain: EAGVVQSPRYKIIEKKQPVAFWCNPISGHNTLYWYLQNLGQGPELLIRYENEEAVDDSQLPKDRFSAERLKGVDSTLKIQPAELGDSAVYLCASSLSLASGSTDTQYFGPGTRLTVL.

The CDR3 nucleotides read TGTGCCAGCAGGTCGAGAGGAACCAAAAACATTCAGTACTTC. The encoded protein is CASRSRGTKNIQYF. The chain employs TRBV6-1 and TRBJ2-4, with D unclear. The CDR3 runs to 14 residues. Germline lookup yields CDR1 MNHNS and CDR2 SASEGT. Trimming pared 6 bases from V and 2 bases from J, leaving 11 bases between.

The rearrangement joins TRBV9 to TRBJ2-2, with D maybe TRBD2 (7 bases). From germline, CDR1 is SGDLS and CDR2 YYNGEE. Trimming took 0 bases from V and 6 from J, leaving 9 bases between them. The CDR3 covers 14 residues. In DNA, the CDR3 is TGTGCCAGCAGCGTAGGGGGGGGGCCCGGGGAGCTGTTTTTT. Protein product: CASSVGGGPGELFF. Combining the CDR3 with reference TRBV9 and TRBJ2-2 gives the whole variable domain DSGVTQTPKHLITATGQRVTLRCSPRSGDLSVYWYQQSLDQGLQFLIQYYNGEERAKGNILERFSAQQFPDLHSELNLSSLELGDSALYFCASSVGGGPGELFFGEGSRLTVL.

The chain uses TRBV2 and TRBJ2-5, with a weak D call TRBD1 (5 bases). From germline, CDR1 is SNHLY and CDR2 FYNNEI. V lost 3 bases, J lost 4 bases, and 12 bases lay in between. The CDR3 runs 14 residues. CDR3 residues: CASSEVRVIETQYF. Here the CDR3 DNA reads TGTGCCAGCAGTGAGGTCAGGGTGATAGAGACCCAGTACTTC.

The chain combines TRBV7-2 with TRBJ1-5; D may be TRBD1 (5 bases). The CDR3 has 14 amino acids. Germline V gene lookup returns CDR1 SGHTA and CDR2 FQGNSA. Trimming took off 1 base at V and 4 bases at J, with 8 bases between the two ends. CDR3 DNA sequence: TGTGCCAGCAGCTTAGGGGGACTAAATCAGCCCCAGCATTTT. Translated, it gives CASSLGGLNQPQHF.

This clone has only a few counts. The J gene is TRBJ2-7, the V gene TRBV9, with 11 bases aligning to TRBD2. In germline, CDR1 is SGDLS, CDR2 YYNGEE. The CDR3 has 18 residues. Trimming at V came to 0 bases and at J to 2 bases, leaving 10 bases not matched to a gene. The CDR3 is CASSVVVQLAGETYEQYF. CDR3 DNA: TGTGCCAGCAGCGTAGTCGTTCAACTAGCGGGGGAGACCTACGAGCAGTACTTC.

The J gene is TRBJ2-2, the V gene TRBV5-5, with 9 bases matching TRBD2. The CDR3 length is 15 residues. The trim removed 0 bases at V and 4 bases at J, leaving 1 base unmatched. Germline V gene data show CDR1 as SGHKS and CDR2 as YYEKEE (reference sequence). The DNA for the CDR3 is TGTGCCAGCAGCTTGGGCGGGGGGGCCACCGGGGAGCTGTTTTTT. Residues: CASSLGGGATGELFF.

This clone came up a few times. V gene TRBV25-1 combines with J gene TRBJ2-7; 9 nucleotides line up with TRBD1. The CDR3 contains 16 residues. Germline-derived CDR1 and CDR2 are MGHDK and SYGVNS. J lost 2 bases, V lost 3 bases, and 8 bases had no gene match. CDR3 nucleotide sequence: TGTGCCAGCAGTGACCATGGACAGGGGTCTCCCTACGAGCAGTACTTC. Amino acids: CASSDHGQGSPYEQYF.

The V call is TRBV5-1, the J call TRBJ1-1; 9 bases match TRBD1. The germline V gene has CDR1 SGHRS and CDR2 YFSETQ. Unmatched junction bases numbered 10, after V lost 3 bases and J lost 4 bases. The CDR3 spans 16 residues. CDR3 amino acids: CASSWTTTGGGTEAFF. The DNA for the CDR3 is TGCGCCAGCAGCTGGACTACCACAGGGGGCGGCACTGAAGCTTTCTTT.

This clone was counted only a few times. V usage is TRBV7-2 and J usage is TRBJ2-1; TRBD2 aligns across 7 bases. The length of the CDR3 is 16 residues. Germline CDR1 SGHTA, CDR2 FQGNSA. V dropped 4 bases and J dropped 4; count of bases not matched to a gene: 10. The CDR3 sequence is CASSSSSTSSYNEQFF. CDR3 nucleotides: TGTGCCAGCAGCTCTAGCTCGACTAGCTCGTACAATGAGCAGTTCTTC.

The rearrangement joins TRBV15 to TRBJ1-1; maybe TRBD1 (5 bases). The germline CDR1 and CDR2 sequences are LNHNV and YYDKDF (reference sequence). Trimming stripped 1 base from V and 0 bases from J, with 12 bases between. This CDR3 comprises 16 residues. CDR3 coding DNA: TGTGCCACCAGCAGAGGGGGCCTTTTTCTGAACACTGAAGCTTTCTTT. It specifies CATSRGGLFLNTEAFF.